Below are 27 T cell receptor beta chains sequenced from a single sample in a study of post-analysis software for immune sequencing data. Their antigens are not known. Study observations and caveats: Included in a set of five TRBV segments more frequent in patients than controls were TRBV5-6, TRBV5-1 and TRBV20-1.

Unique-molecular-identifier-tagged TCR beta cDNA libraries were used. TCRdb called the PCR reads again in MiXCR, with one record for every CDR3 protein. Among hundreds of thousands of distinct CDR3 sequences, 55% to 60% were seen once, and the ten largest hold 11%. What was sequenced was blood. The receptors come from a girl aged 2-10 years with multiple sclerosis.

The rearrangement links TRBV20-1 to TRBJ2-3; TRBD2 matches at 8 bases. Germline CDR1 and CDR2: DFQATT and SNEGSKA (reference sequence). The CDR3 has 15 amino acids. Trimming took 5 bases from V and 2 from J; bases not matched to a gene: 9. The CDR3 loop is CSAPRAGGNTDTQYF. CDR3 bases: TGCAGTGCTCCCAGGGCGGGGGGTAACACAGATACGCAGTATTTT.

The chain has TRBV15 and TRBJ2-5, with 9 bases that match TRBD1. The CDR3 is 16 residues long. Germline CDR1 LNHNV, CDR2 YYDKDF (reference sequence). With V trimmed by 1 base and J by 6 bases, 9 bases remained unmatched. CDR3 sequence reads: CATSRVEGTGYQTQYF. CDR3 bases: TGTGCCACCAGCAGAGTCGAGGGGACAGGGTACCAGACCCAGTACTTC.

The chain has TRBV9 and TRBJ2-5; D uncertain. V was pared by 0 bases and J by 4 bases, with 13 bases between. The CDR3 has 15 amino acids. CDR1 is SGDLS and CDR2 is YYNGEE in the germline V gene. CDR3 nucleotides: TGTGCCAGCAGCGTAGGTTCGGAAAGAGGAGAGACCCAGTACTTC. Translated: CASSVGSERGETQYF.

In DNA form, the CDR3 reads TGTGCCACCAGCAGGCCTCGCCCGATGCTGACGACTAGCGGGAATTACAATGAGCAGTTCTTC. Translation gives CATSRPRPMLTTSGNYNEQFF. The chain is built from TRBV15 and TRBJ2-1, with 11 positions matching TRBD2. The CDR3 is 21 amino acids. The V gene end was trimmed by 3 bases and the J gene end by 4 bases; junction bases not matched to a gene: 20. Germline CDR1 reads LNHNV; CDR2 reads YYDKDF (reference sequence).

The chain is built from TRBV5-6 and TRBJ2-3; no clear D gene. The CDR3 extends over 13 amino acids. Germline V gene sequence: CDR1 SGHDT, CDR2 YYEEEE. Trimming cost V 6 bases and J 0 bases, with 8 bases left between them. The CDR3 region has the DNA TGTGCCAGCAATCCACAGAGCACAGATACGCAGTATTTT. Translating it yields CASNPQSTDTQYF.

The rearrangement joins TRBV10-3 to TRBJ1-2, with D perhaps TRBD1 (6 bases). V lost 1 base and J 4 bases, leaving 13 bases between the germline ends. Germline lookup yields CDR1 ENHRY and CDR2 SYGVKD. This CDR3 is built from 15 residues. The DNA of the CDR3 is TGTGCCATCAGTGAGTGGGGGGACAACACCTATGGCTACACCTTC. Its translation is CAISEWGDNTYGYTF.

The V call is TRBV20-1, the J call TRBJ2-5; 8 bases map to TRBD2. From germline, CDR1 is DFQATT and CDR2 SNEGSKA (reference sequence). Germline trimming cut 3 bases from V and 2 bases from J; bases unmatched to any gene: 11. This CDR3 comprises 16 residues. For the CDR3, the DNA is TGCAGTGCTAGTGATTCGGGACTAGGTTTGCAAGAGACCCAGTACTTC. Protein: CSASDSGLGLQETQYF.

This chain joins TRBV5-1 and TRBJ2-1, with TRBD1 matching over 9 bases. The CDR3 is made up of 15 amino acids. Germline loops: CDR1 SGHRS, CDR2 YFSETQ. With V trimmed by 4 bases and J by 5 bases, 7 bases remained unmatched. This CDR3 reads CASSPGTGYDNEQFF. In DNA form, the CDR3 reads TGCGCCAGCAGCCCCGGGACAGGGTACGACAATGAGCAGTTCTTC. Drawing the rest from reference TRBV5-1 and TRBJ2-1, the complete variable domain is KAGVTQTPRYLIKTRGQQVTLSCSPISGHRSVSWYQQTPGQGLQFLFEYFSETQRNKGNFPGRFSGRQFSNSRSEMNVSTLELGDSALYLCASSPGTGYDNEQFFGPGTRLTVL.

Regarding this clonotype: One junction end disagrees with the germline gene, perhaps due to a read error. The chain joins TRBV7-7 to TRBJ1-6; possible D gene TRBD1, 5 bases. Germline lookup yields CDR1 SSHAT and CDR2 FNYEAQ (reference sequence). CDR3 length equals 18 residues. The CDR3 spells CASSWGVCQGFRPSPLHF. The CDR3 nucleotides read TGTGCTAGCAGCTGGGGGGTCTGTCAGGGATTCAGGCCGTCACCCCTCCACTTT.

V usage is TRBV29-1 and J usage is TRBJ2-5; weak D call: TRBD2 (5 bases). There are 15 residues in the CDR3. V gave up 7 bases and J gave up 5 bases, with 23 bases separating them. Looked up from germline, CDR1 is SQVTM and CDR2 is ANQGSEA. The CDR3 region has the DNA TGCAGCGGAACGCATACTAGTATCTCGTGGGAGACCCAGTACTTC. The encoded protein is CSGTHTSISWETQYF.

This chain connects TRBV7-2 to TRBJ2-5; either TRBD1 or TRBD2 may fit D (5 bases each). The CDR3 is made up of 14 amino acids. Trimming pared 1 base from V and 2 bases from J, leaving 8 bases between. Looked up from germline, CDR1 is SGHTA and CDR2 is FQGNSA. The CDR3 reads CASSLVRGQETQYF. The CDR3 DNA follows: TGTGCCAGCAGCTTAGTGAGGGGACAAGAGACCCAGTACTTC.

This clonotype was seen at least ten times. CDR3 bases: TGCAGCGTTGTATTATCGGGTCAATATGGCTACACCTTC. Translating gives CSVVLSGQYGYTF. The chain has TRBV29-1 and TRBJ1-2, with D hard to call. The CDR3 is 13 amino acids. The germline CDR1 and CDR2 sequences are SQVTM and ANQGSEA. V gave up 4 bases and J gave up 5 bases, with 14 bases separating them.

The rearrangement links TRBV20-1 to TRBJ2-5, with D unresolved. V gave up 0 bases and J gave up 1 base, with 12 bases separating them. The CDR3 extends over 15 amino acids. Germline CDR1 is DFQATT and CDR2 is SNEGSKA (reference sequence). DNA of the CDR3: TGCAGTGCTAGAGATGGAAGGACGGGCCAAGAGACCCAGTACTTC. Encoded protein: CSARDGRTGQETQYF.

The chain has TRBV5-5 and TRBJ2-5, with TRBD1 identical over 7 bases. The CDR3 totals 12 residues. Germline trimming cut 6 bases from V and 5 bases from J; bases unmatched to any gene: 4. CDR1 is SGHKS, CDR2 YYEKEE, per germline (reference sequence). The CDR3 DNA reads TGTGCCAGCACCGTGGACAGGGAGACCCAGTACTTC. Amino acids: CASTVDRETQYF.

This clonotype was seen a few times. The CDR3 spells CAISEAGIEQYF. The CDR3 DNA sequence: TGTGCCATCAGTGAGGCGGGGATCGAGCAGTACTTC. J is TRBJ2-7 and V is TRBV10-3; D may be TRBD2 (6 bases). The V gene's germline CDR1 is ENHRY and CDR2 SYGVKD. CDR3 length equals 12 residues. The germline V and J ends were trimmed by 2 bases and 6 bases, with 8 bases remaining between them.

This clonotype showed up just a few times. The chain combines TRBV29-1 with TRBJ1-2; 7 bases line up with TRBD1. Germline CDR1 and CDR2: SQVTM and ANQGSEA. J lost 8 bases, V lost 7 bases, and 7 bases had no gene match. The CDR3 runs 11 residues. The chain's CDR3 is CSARQGGGYTF. The CDR3, as DNA: TGCAGCGCCCGACAGGGCGGGGGCTACACCTTC.

The V gene is TRBV6-5, the J gene TRBJ2-5; D is possibly TRBD1 or TRBD2 (6 bases each). This CDR3 has 14 amino acids. V lost 0 bases and J lost 9, with 14 bases in between. CDR1 and CDR2 (germline): MNHEY, SVGAGI. The CDR3 region is CASSYSGGGEAQYF. The CDR3 nucleotides are TGTGCCAGCAGTTACTCGGGGGGCGGGGAGGCCCAGTACTTC.

The chain links TRBV29-1 to TRBJ2-5; D unclear. Trimming removed 2 bases from V and 4 bases from J, with 11 bases in between. The CDR3 runs to 13 residues. Germline values: CDR1 SQVTM, CDR2 ANQGSEA. DNA of the CDR3: TGCAGCGTTGAATTACGAAGTCTAGAGACCCAGTACTTC. Amino acids: CSVELRSLETQYF.

The chain employs TRBV7-9 and TRBJ1-1; weak D call: TRBD1 (6 bases). CDR3 length equals 13 residues. Trimming pared 3 bases from V and 4 bases from J, leaving 9 bases between. Germline CDR1 SEHNR, CDR2 FQNEAQ (reference sequence). The CDR3 sequence is CASSLGARTEAFF. The CDR3 DNA follows: TGTGCCAGCAGCTTGGGGGCTCGCACTGAAGCTTTCTTT.

This chain connects TRBV9 to TRBJ2-5, with 10 bases that match TRBD1. The trim removed 0 bases at V and 0 bases at J, leaving 2 bases unmatched. This CDR3 contains 16 residues. Looked up from germline, CDR1 is SGDLS and CDR2 is YYNGEE. CDR3 residues: CASSVEDRGYQETQYF. CDR3 DNA: TGTGCCAGCAGCGTAGAGGACAGGGGGTACCAAGAGACCCAGTACTTC. Full variable domain (missing parts from reference TRBV9 and TRBJ2-5): DSGVTQTPKHLITATGQRVTLRCSPRSGDLSVYWYQQSLDQGLQFLIQYYNGEERAKGNILERFSAQQFPDLHSELNLSSLELGDSALYFCASSVEDRGYQETQYFGPGTRLLVL.

This rearrangement joins TRBV12-3 or TRBV12-4 to TRBJ2-7; TRBD2 aligns across 9 bases. V lost 5 bases and J lost 1; bases outside the gene matches: 18. CDR3 length: 19 amino acids. CDR3: CASSPGLAHEAPYSYEQYF. In nucleotides, the CDR3 is TGTGCCAGCAGTCCGGGACTAGCCCACGAGGCCCCTTATTCCTACGAGCAGTACTTC.

This clonotype was found a few times. The chain links TRBV20-1 to TRBJ2-1; D is unclear. Germline CDR1 and CDR2: DFQATT and SNEGSKA (reference sequence). V was pared by 1 base and J by 0 bases, with 13 bases between. There are 16 residues in the CDR3. CDR3 region: CSARGVWKSSYNEQFF. CDR3 DNA: TGCAGTGCTAGAGGAGTTTGGAAGAGCTCCTACAATGAGCAGTTCTTC.

The rearrangement uses TRBV20-1 and TRBJ2-1; D gene ambiguous. V lost 6 bases and J lost 0, with 15 bases in between. The CDR3 totals 15 residues. Germline V gene lookup returns CDR1 DFQATT and CDR2 SNEGSKA (reference sequence). CDR3 sequence: CSAPTATSSYNEQFF. DNA of the CDR3: TGCAGTGCCCCCACTGCGACGAGCTCCTACAATGAGCAGTTCTTC.

CDR3 DNA sequence: TGTGCCAGCAGTTACCTCGGGGGGCATGAGCAGTTCTTC. It translates to CASSYLGGHEQFF. The gene calls are TRBV27 and TRBJ2-1, with TRBD2 as a possible D gene (7 bases). The CDR3 loop spans 13 amino acids. Trimming pared 4 bases from V and 8 bases from J, leaving 12 bases between. Germline loops: CDR1 MNHEY, CDR2 SMNVEV (reference sequence).

This clonotype was observed a handful of times. The V and J genes are TRBV29-1 and TRBJ1-1; no clear D. Germline V gene lookup returns CDR1 SQVTM and CDR2 ANQGSEA. The V and J ends lost 3 bases and 3 bases respectively, with 14 bases between them. This CDR3 contains 14 residues. The CDR3 nucleotides are TGCAGCGTTGATTTATTCGGGGAACACACTGAAGCTTTCTTT. This translates into CSVDLFGEHTEAFF.

The rearrangement links TRBV12-3 or TRBV12-4 to TRBJ2-3; D is possibly TRBD2 (5 bases). V was cut by 3 bases and J by 0 bases, with 16 bases left in between. This CDR3 is 17 amino acids long. The CDR3 protein is CASSFTKRRTSTDTQYF. CDR3 nucleotides: TGTGCCAGCAGTTTCACTAAGAGGCGGACTAGCACAGATACGCAGTATTTT.

The chain combines TRBV20-1 with TRBJ2-3; 13 bases are shared with TRBD2. Unmatched junction bases numbered 6, after V lost 5 bases and J lost 4 bases. This CDR3 spans 15 amino acids. Germline CDR1 and CDR2: DFQATT and SNEGSKA (reference sequence). The DNA for the CDR3 is TGCAGTGCTGTGGGACTAGCGGGAATACCAGATACGCAGTATTTT. Translated: CSAVGLAGIPDTQYF.